Described below is a single TCR beta chain sequence and its context. This specimen belongs to a study of lymphopenia after photon versus proton radiotherapy. From germline, CDR1 is LGHNT and CDR2 FRNRAP. The CDR3 length is 16 residues. Losses at the gene ends were 1 base for V and 13 bases for J; bases not matched to a gene: 10. TCRdb's table, derived via immunoSEQ multiplex PCR, lists solely in-frame clones and lacks some. Among around 66,000 clones listed, around 85% were seen once. The sequences come from peripheral blood, collected from a patient treated with photon-based radiotherapy. The chain joins TRBV12-5 to TRBJ2-1; 13 nucleotides align to TRBD2. The sequence came from a man aged 40-49 years with gastric cancer. CDR3 nucleotide sequence: TGTGCTAGTGGTTTGGGGATAACGACTAGCGGGGGGACTCAGTTCTTC. It is translated as CASGLGITTSGGTQFF.